The rows below give T cell receptor beta chains drawn from one sample of a study of beta chain features in type 1 diabetes. Some clones are missing from TCRdb's copy, which holds only in-frame ones; the method was immunoSEQ multiplex PCR. The top ten hold 0.023% of the sample, which has about 930,000 clones, 15% to 20% seen once. Material for sequencing was naive CD4+ T cells from blood. The receptors come from a woman under 30 in good health. Both conserved end residues are part of each CDR3. D genes are given only for firm matches. Size is stated for part of the rows, as once, few or many counts, or as a class when the clone is expanded.

d_call | j_call | v_call | clone_size | cdr3_aa | cdr3_nt
- | TRBJ1-4 | TRBV27 | - | CASSKRSVSGEKLFF | TGTGCCAGCAGTAAACGGAGTGTTAGCGGTGAAAAACTGTTTTTT
TRBD2 | TRBJ2-1 | TRBV5-4 | few | CASSSRGIPTSGEYNEQFF | TGTGCCAGCAGCTCTCGGGGGATCCCAACTAGCGGGGAGTACAATGAGCAGTTCTTC
- | TRBJ1-1 | TRBV6-6 | - | CASSYPYTEAFF | TGTGCCAGCAGTTACCCTTACACTGAAGCTTTCTTT
- | TRBJ2-1 | TRBV7-9 | - | CASSLDRAGRSREQFF | TGTGCCAGCAGCTTAGATAGGGCGGGCCGGTCTCGTGAGCAGTTCTTC
TRBD2 | TRBJ2-4 | TRBV5-4 | - | CASSPAPGGIKNIQYF | TGTGCCAGCAGCCCCGCACCGGGGGGAATCAAAAACATTCAGTACTTC
- | TRBJ2-1 | TRBV18 | - | CASSPRGSSYNEQFF | TGTGCCAGCTCACCACGAGGGAGTTCCTACAATGAGCAGTTCTTC
TRBD2 | TRBJ2-5 | TRBV7-3 | few | CASSASGGPQETQYF | TGTGCCAGCAGCGCAAGCGGGGGCCCCCAAGAGACCCAGTACTTC
- | TRBJ2-7 | TRBV7-6 | few | CASSLGLGFGELPSEQYF | TGTGCCAGCAGCTTAGGACTCGGCTTCGGAGAGCTCCCTTCCGAGCAGTACTTC
- | TRBJ2-7 | TRBV28 | - | CASRGIDYEQYF | TGTGCCAGCAGAGGAATTGACTACGAGCAGTACTTC
- | TRBJ2-2 | TRBV7-9 | - | CASSDLGKGNTGELFF | TGTGCCAGCAGCGACCTTGGTAAAGGGAACACCGGGGAGCTGTTTTTT
TRBD2 | TRBJ2-3 | TRBV5-1 | few | CASSLSGRASTDTQYF | TGCGCCAGCAGCTTGTCCGGGAGGGCCTCAACAGATACGCAGTATTTT
TRBD2 | TRBJ2-2 | TRBV11-1 | few | CASSFPLAGAFGELFF | TGTGCCAGCAGCTTCCCACTAGCGGGAGCCTTCGGGGAGCTGTTTTTT
- | TRBJ1-5 | TRBV9 | few | CASSVDAGNQPQHF | TGTGCCAGCAGCGTAGACGCAGGTAATCAGCCCCAGCATTTT
TRBD2 | TRBJ2-5 | TRBV7-9 | once | CASSFGLAGGFQETQYF | TGTGCCAGCAGCTTCGGACTAGCGGGAGGTTTCCAAGAGACCCAGTACTTC
- | TRBJ2-1 | TRBV5-8 | - | CASSLAAGRFF | TGTGCCAGCAGCTTGGCCGCGGGCAGGTTCTTC
TRBD1 | TRBJ1-1 | TRBV2 | few | CASRETGVDTEAFF | TGTGCCAGCAGGGAGACAGGGGTAGACACTGAAGCTTTCTTT
TRBD1 | TRBJ1-2 | TRBV5-4 | - | CASSLVRTGFGYTF | TGTGCCAGCAGCTTGGTCCGGACAGGGTTTGGCTACACCTTC
- | TRBJ2-1 | TRBV5-1 | - | CASSSLGGNNEQFF | TGCGCCAGCAGCTCTCTGGGGGGCAACAATGAGCAGTTCTTC
- | TRBJ2-5 | TRBV7-9 | - | CASSLDGETQYF | TGTGCCAGCAGCTTAGACGGAGAGACCCAGTACTTC
TRBD2 | TRBJ2-3 | TRBV7-9 | - | CASSQPGLRTDTQYF | TGCGCCAGCAGCCAACCGGGACTACGGACAGATACGCAGTATTTT
- | TRBJ2-3 | TRBV9 | few | CASSPSLTDTQYF | TGTGCCAGCAGCCCCTCCCTGACAGATACGCAGTATTTT
TRBD2 | TRBJ2-1 | TRBV2 | - | CASSGNSGRAWREQFF | TGTGCCAGCAGCGGGAATAGCGGGAGGGCCTGGCGTGAGCAGTTCTTC
- | TRBJ1-2 | TRBV5-6 | few | CASSLVGYGYTF | TGTGCCAGCAGCTTGGTGGGCTATGGCTACACCTTC
- | TRBJ1-5 | TRBV6-6 | - | CASGQRRGGQPQHF | TGTGCCAGCGGGCAGCGGAGGGGCGGTCAGCCCCAGCATTTT
- | TRBJ2-5 | TRBV2 | - | CASKELQETQYF | TGTGCCAGCAAGGAGCTACAAGAGACCCAGTACTTC
- | TRBJ1-2 | TRBV25-1 | - | CASSASWGGYGYTF | TGTGCCAGCAGTGCATCTTGGGGTGGCTATGGCTACACCTTC
- | TRBJ2-1 | TRBV20-1 | - | CSARGANEQFF | TGCAGTGCTAGAGGAGCGAATGAGCAGTTCTTC
TRBD2 | TRBJ2-3 | TRBV5-5 | - | CASRKRESDTQYF | TGTGCCAGCAGGAAGCGGGAGTCAGATACGCAGTATTTT
TRBD1 | TRBJ2-5 | TRBV6-5 | once | CASSYRTTGGRETQYF | TGTGCCAGCAGTTACCGCACCACAGGGGGCCGGGAGACCCAGTACTTC
- | TRBJ1-2 | TRBV28 | - | CASSFSSGGYTF | TGTGCCAGCAGTTTCTCGAGCGGGGGCTACACCTTC
TRBD2 | TRBJ2-7 | TRBV10-3 | few | CATVAGGSSYEQYF | TGTGCCACGGTAGCGGGGGGGAGCTCCTACGAGCAGTACTTC
- | TRBJ2-1 | TRBV13 | - | CASSLGFKGPTGEYNEQFF | TGTGCCAGCAGCTTAGGCTTTAAGGGACCGACTGGGGAGTACAATGAGCAGTTCTTC
- | TRBJ2-7 | TRBV28 | few | CASSNNGNYEQYF | TGTGCCAGCAGTAATAACGGAAACTACGAGCAGTACTTC
- | TRBJ2-7 | TRBV6-6 | few | CASGGRYEQYF | TGTGCCAGCGGGGGGAGATACGAGCAGTACTTC
TRBD2 | TRBJ2-7 | TRBV2 | - | CASSVGSPGRSEQYF | TGTGCCAGCAGTGTAGGTTCACCCGGGAGGAGCGAGCAGTACTTC
- | TRBJ2-1 | TRBV19 | - | CASSITRTNNEQFF | TGTGCCAGTAGTATAACCCGGACAAACAATGAGCAGTTCTTC
- | TRBJ2-7 | TRBV7-2 | - | CASSPFPSKSYEQYF | TGTGCCAGCAGTCCTTTTCCATCAAAGTCCTACGAGCAGTACTTC
- | TRBJ1-2 | TRBV5-1 | - | CASSPGPGSYGYTF | TGCGCCAGCAGCCCGGGGCCGGGAAGCTATGGCTACACCTTC
- | TRBJ2-5 | TRBV2 | - | CASSEALSQETQYF | TGTGCCAGCAGTGAAGCGCTAAGCCAAGAGACCCAGTACTTC
- | TRBJ2-7 | TRBV15 | few | CATSRANSYEQYF | TGTGCCACCAGCCGAGCCAACTCCTACGAGCAGTACTTC
TRBD2 | TRBJ2-6 | TRBV2 | - | CANLRTSLSGANVLTF | TGTGCCAACCTTAGGACTAGTCTCTCTGGGGCCAACGTCCTGACTTTC
- | TRBJ1-1 | TRBV19 | - | CASSMRGAFATEAFF | TGTGCCAGTAGTATGCGGGGGGCCTTCGCGACTGAAGCTTTCTTT
- | TRBJ2-1 | TRBV19 | - | CASSIAGKGGNEQFF | TGTGCCAGTAGTATTGCAGGCAAAGGGGGCAATGAGCAGTTCTTC
- | TRBJ1-5 | TRBV15 | few | CATSRGLYGNQPQHF | TGTGCCACCAGCAGAGGACTTTACGGCAATCAGCCCCAGCATTTT
TRBD1 | TRBJ1-5 | TRBV19 | - | CASRRQGSNQPQHF | TGTGCCAGTAGAAGACAGGGGAGCAATCAGCCCCAGCATTTT
TRBD1 | TRBJ1-1 | TRBV6-5 | - | CASSYRGQGHTEAFF | TGTGCCAGCAGTTACCGGGGACAGGGGCACACTGAAGCTTTCTTT
- | TRBJ2-7 | TRBV6-5 | few | CASSSMGEQYF | TGTGCCAGCAGTTCGATGGGAGAGCAGTACTTC
TRBD2 | TRBJ2-2 | TRBV19 | few | CASSIAGANTGELFF | TGTGCCAGTAGTATCGCGGGGGCGAACACCGGGGAGCTGTTTTTT
- | TRBJ1-5 | TRBV7-2 | - | CASSLVKGDQPQHF | TGTGCCAGCAGCTTAGTAAAGGGTGATCAGCCCCAGCATTTT
- | TRBJ2-7 | TRBV7-8 | - | CASSLNRVEQYF | TGTGCCAGCAGCCTAAACAGGGTCGAGCAGTACTTC
- | TRBJ1-5 | TRBV19 | - | CASSGRSYSNQPQHF | TGTGCCAGTAGCGGGCGGAGTTATAGCAATCAGCCCCAGCATTTT
TRBD2 | TRBJ2-7 | TRBV7-9 | few | CASSFPPAGGYEQYF | TGTGCCAGCAGCTTCCCGCCAGCGGGAGGCTACGAGCAGTACTTC